Listed below are T cell receptor beta chains from one sample, sequenced in a study of response to subunit inactivated influenza vaccine. Each CDR3 protein is one row after TCRdb ran MiXCR on the RT-PCR reads. The profile covers about 520,000 distinct CDR3 sequences, with 6.5% to 8% appearing a single time and about an eighth taken by the ten largest. The starting material was PBMCs from blood, obtained around 25 months after vaccination. These receptors originate from a man between 50 and 70 years old who received an inactivated influenza vaccine. CDR3s include the opening cysteine and the closing phenylalanine or tryptophan. Fields, in order: D gene, V gene, CDR3 protein. D genes are given only for firm matches.

TRBD1 | TRBV28 | CASSAGTGAHYGYTF
. | TRBV3-1 | CASSQGSGEQYF
TRBD2 | TRBV20-1 | CSAPWGGWNEQFF
TRBD1 | TRBV6-5 | CASSYRPPGQQPTEAFF
. | TRBV9 | CASSGSIALNLETQYF
TRBD2 | TRBV7-8 | CASSLDSGRAYNEQFF
TRBD2 | TRBV5-4 | CASSLRRAGGETQYF
TRBD2 | TRBV20-1 | CSPHSGPSTDTQYF
. | TRBV30 | CAWKGQGGGAFF
TRBD1 | TRBV5-1 | CASSPYRGDNEQFF
TRBD2 | TRBV24-1 | CATSELAGAAYNEQFF
. | TRBV29-1 | CSVGAWNTEAFF
. | TRBV20-1 | CSARDERRGTDTQYF
. | TRBV11-2 | CASSLGNLWDTEAFF
. | TRBV7-2 | CASSLGTSYNSPLHF
. | TRBV3-1 | CASSQDNSYYQFF
. | TRBV2 | CAGKGGRSYEQYF